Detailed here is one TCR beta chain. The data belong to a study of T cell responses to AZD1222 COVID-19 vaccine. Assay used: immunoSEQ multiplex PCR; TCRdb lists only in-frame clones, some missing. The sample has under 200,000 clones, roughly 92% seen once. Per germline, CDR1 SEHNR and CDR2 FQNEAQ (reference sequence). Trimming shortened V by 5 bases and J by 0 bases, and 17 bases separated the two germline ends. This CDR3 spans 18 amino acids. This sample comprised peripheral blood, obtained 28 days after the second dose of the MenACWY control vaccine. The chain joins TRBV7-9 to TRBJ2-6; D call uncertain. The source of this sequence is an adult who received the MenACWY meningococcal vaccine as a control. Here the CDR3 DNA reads TGTGCCAGCAGCCTCCGGCGGAGTACTCGCTCTGGGGCCAACGTCCTGACTTTC. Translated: CASSLRRSTRSGANVLTF.